This T cell receptor beta chain was found in a study of blood T cell repertoires in COVID-19. Study context: Samples taken during acute and convalescent COVID-19 were collected in the United States, Italy and Spain.

The V gene end was trimmed by 4 bases and the J gene end by 0 bases; junction bases not matched to a gene: 2. Germline V CDR1 and CDR2: SGHVS, FNYEAQ. CDR3 length equals 15 residues. Produced via immunoSEQ multiplex PCR; TCRdb's table is partial and in-frame only. The profile covers 250,000 to 300,000 clones, with around 85% appearing a single time and roughly 4.6% taken by the ten largest. The source material was peripheral blood. The chain recombines TRBV7-6 with TRBJ2-1; 8 nucleotides agree with TRBD2. The TCR comes from a man aged 50 or older with active or convalescent COVID-19. CDR3 DNA: TGTGCCAGCAGCTCGAGCGGGGGCTCCTACAATGAGCAGTTCTTC. This sequence encodes CASSSSGGSYNEQFF. Based on the CDR3 plus reference TRBV7-6 and TRBJ2-1, the full variable domain is GAGVSQSPRYKVTKRGQDVALRCDPISGHVSLYWYRQALGQGPEFLTYFNYEAQQDKSGLPNDRFSAERPEGSISTLTIQRTEQRDSAMYRCASSSSGGSYNEQFFGPGTRLTVL.